These 5 T cell receptor beta chains were sequenced from one sample in a study of shared clonotypes between healthy human individuals. Naive CD8 cells lacked CD45RO and underwent positive selection for CCR7, leaving out terminally differentiated effector memory CD45RA+ cells. Profiled with immunoSEQ multiplex PCR; TCRdb holds only in-frame clones, not every one. This table holds about 2.1 million clones, 93% found once. Source material: naive CD8+ T cells from PBMCs. All receptors come from a man between 18 and 35 years old in good health. Some clones in this sample may be carry-over from other donors' samples.

The rearrangement links TRBV5-1 to TRBJ1-1; D remains unclear. Trimming pared 0 bases from V and 1 base from J, leaving 10 bases between. Germline V CDR1 and CDR2: SGHRS, YFSETQ. This CDR3 is built from 15 residues. CDR3 protein: CASSLAPETNTEAFF. CDR3 sequence (DNA): TGCGCCAGCAGCTTGGCCCCAGAGACGAACACTGAAGCTTTCTTT.

This chain uses TRBV15 with TRBJ2-5, with 7 positions matching TRBD1. This CDR3 region has 16 residues. CDR1 and CDR2 from the germline V gene are LNHNV and YYDKDF (reference sequence). V gave up 5 bases and J gave up 3 bases; unmatched junction bases: 12. The CDR3, as DNA: TGTGCCACCAGCGTGCCGACCCGGGACAGCAAAGAGACCCAGTACTTC. As protein: CATSVPTRDSKETQYF.

This clone occurred once. The J gene is TRBJ2-5, the V gene TRBV16; 12 bases match TRBD2. J was trimmed by 4 bases and V by 4 bases; bases with no gene match: 4. Per the germline V gene, CDR1 is KGHSY and CDR2 is FQNENV. The CDR3 sequence is 15 residues long. The CDR3 sequence: CASSPGTSGRETQYF. Written as DNA, the CDR3 is TGTGCCAGCAGCCCCGGGACTAGCGGGCGAGAGACCCAGTACTTC. Complete variable domain (other parts from reference TRBV16 and TRBJ2-5): GEEVAQTPKHLVRGEGQKAKLYCAPIKGHSYVFWYQQVLKNEFKFLISFQNENVFDETGMPKERFSAKCLPNSPCSLEIQATKLEDSAVYFCASSPGTSGRETQYFGPGTRLLVL.

This sequence joins TRBV30 and TRBJ2-3; D might be TRBD1 (6 bases). CDR1 is GTSNPN, CDR2 SVGIG, per germline (reference sequence). With 0 bases removed from V and 2 bases from J, the gap between germline ends came to 12 bases. There are 15 residues in the CDR3. The CDR3 DNA sequence: TGTGCCTGGAGTGTACTCGGGACACACACAGATACGCAGTATTTT. This gives the protein CAWSVLGTHTDTQYF.

CDR3 sequence: CASSLRASGGNEQFF. CDR3 DNA sequence: TGTGCCAGCAGCTTAAGGGCTAGCGGGGGGAATGAGCAGTTCTTC. This chain uses TRBV7-9 with TRBJ2-1; 11 positions match TRBD2. The length of the CDR3 is 15 residues. The V segment lost 2 bases and the J segment 7 bases; nucleotides outside the gene matches: 4. Per germline, CDR1 SEHNR and CDR2 FQNEAQ (reference sequence).